This TCR beta chain comes out of a study of T cells in Graves' hyperthyroidism and ophthalmopathy. General study results and limits: Among thyroid clonotypes expanded above 0.001, most also appeared in blood.

Uncontrolled infection, other autoimmune disease, pregnancy or lactation disqualified patients from enrolment. Amplified TCR beta CDR3 regions came from RNA transcripts. Researchers ran a first-round RT-PCR on the TCR CDR3 using the HTBI primer set. TCRdb recomputed calls from the multiplex PCR reads with MiXCR, one row per CDR3 protein. The table has fewer than 700,000 distinct CDR3 sequences, 17% seen once. Trimming took 7 bases from V and 4 from J, leaving 16 bases between them. Germline CDR1 reads LNHDA; CDR2 reads SQIVND (reference sequence). CDR3 length equals 15 residues. To note about this clonotype: Its antigen is still unknown.

The gene calls are TRBV19 and TRBJ2-2, with D possibly matching TRBD1 (5 bases). The sequence was obtained from a woman younger than 30 with Graves' ophthalmopathy. Material: blood. Here the CDR3 DNA reads TGTGCCAGTACCTCACTCCTGGGGCCCACCGGGGAGCTGTTTTTT. Translated, it gives CASTSLLGPTGELFF.